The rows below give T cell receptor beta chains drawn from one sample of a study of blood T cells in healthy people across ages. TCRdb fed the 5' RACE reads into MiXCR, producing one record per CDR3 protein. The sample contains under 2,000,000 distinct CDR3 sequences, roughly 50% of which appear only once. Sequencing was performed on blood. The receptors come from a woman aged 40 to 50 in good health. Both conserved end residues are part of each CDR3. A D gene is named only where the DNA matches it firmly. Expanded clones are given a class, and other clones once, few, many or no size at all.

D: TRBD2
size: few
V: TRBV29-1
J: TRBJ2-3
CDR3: CSVGTSSGGQDTQYF
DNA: TGCAGCGTTGGGACGTCTAGCGGGGGGCAAGATACGCAGTATTTT

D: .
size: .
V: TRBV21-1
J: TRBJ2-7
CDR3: CASNFRDRYYEQYF
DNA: TGTGCCAGCAACTTCCGGGACAGGTACTACGAGCAGTACTTC

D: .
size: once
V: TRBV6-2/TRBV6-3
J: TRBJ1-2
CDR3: CASRQSVNYGYTF
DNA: TGTGCCAGCAGACAGTCCGTTAACTATGGCTACACCTTC

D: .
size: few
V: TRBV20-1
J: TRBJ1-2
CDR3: CSASLQGGYGYTF
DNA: TGCAGTGCTAGTCTACAGGGCGGCTATGGCTACACCTTC

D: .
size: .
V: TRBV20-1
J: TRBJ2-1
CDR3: CSARSPQFF
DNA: TGCAGTGCTAGATCTCCACAGTTCTTC

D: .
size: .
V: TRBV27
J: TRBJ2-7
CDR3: CASSLSQGQPVFKAYEQYF
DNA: TGTGCCAGCAGTTTGTCTCAGGGGCAGCCCGTATTCAAAGCCTACGAGCAGTACTTC

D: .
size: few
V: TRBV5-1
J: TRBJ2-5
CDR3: CASSWSGDRETQYF
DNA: TGCGCCAGCAGCTGGTCCGGGGACCGAGAGACCCAGTACTTC

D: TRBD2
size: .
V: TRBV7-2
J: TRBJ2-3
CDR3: CASSLPSGGGDSRTQYF
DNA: TGTGCCAGCAGCTTACCATCGGGCGGGGGGGACTCCCGTACGCAGTATTTT

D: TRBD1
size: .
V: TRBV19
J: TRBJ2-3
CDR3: CASSQRTGATDTQYF
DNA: TGTGCCAGTAGTCAAAGGACAGGAGCCACAGATACGCAGTATTTT

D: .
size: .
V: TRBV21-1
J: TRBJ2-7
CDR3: CASSGNNSYEQYF
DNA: TGTGCCAGCAGCGGTAACAACTCCTACGAGCAGTACTTC

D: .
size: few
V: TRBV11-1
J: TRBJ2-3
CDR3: CASSHPMSDTQYF
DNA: TGTGCCAGCAGCCACCCGATGTCGGATACGCAGTATTTT

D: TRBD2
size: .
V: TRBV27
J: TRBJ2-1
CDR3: CASSFPLAGYQETQFF
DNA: TGTGCCAGCAGTTTTCCACTAGCGGGGTACCAAGAGACCCAGTTCTTC

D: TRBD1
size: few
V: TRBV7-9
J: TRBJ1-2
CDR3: CASSSQTGGAPGGGYTF
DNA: TGTGCCAGCAGCTCCCAGACAGGGGGCGCCCCCGGAGGAGGCTACACCTTC

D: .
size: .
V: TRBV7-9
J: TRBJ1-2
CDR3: CASSLIEKGGTYGYTF
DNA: TGTGCCAGCAGCTTAATTGAGAAGGGGGGGACCTATGGCTACACCTTC

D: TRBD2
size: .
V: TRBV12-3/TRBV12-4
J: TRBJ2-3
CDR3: CASSPIRGGLSTDTQYF
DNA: TGTGCCAGCAGTCCTATTCGGGGGGGGTTGAGCACAGATACGCAGTATTTT